Ten or more counts support the clone carrying this T cell receptor (beta chain). Its antigen is undetermined. This entry is derived from a study of post-analysis software for immune sequencing data. Across the study: Patients had relapsing-remitting, secondary progressive or progressive-relapsing multiple sclerosis; some lacked subtype.

Germline V CDR1 and CDR2: DFQATT, SNEGSKA (reference sequence). V lost 7 bases, J lost 0 bases, and 11 bases lay in between. This CDR3 is 13 amino acids long. Whole-study findings and limits: The authors found that F measure strongly co-clustered same-batch samples. With TRBV5-6, TRBV5-1 and TRBV20-1 included, about five TRBV segments were more frequent in patients than in controls.

Tagging with unique molecular identifiers was a feature of the TCR beta cDNA libraries. Input populations of roughly 0.95 to 10 million T cells gave rise to roughly 0.5 million cDNA molecules. One entry per CDR3 protein, called by TCRdb with MiXCR from the PCR reads. The sample carries around 190,000 distinct CDR3 sequences, 25% to 30% recorded once. The sequencing input was blood. This TCR came from a girl between 2 and 17 years old with multiple sclerosis. The chain links TRBV20-1 to TRBJ2-3; maybe TRBD1 (5 bases). The CDR3 bases are TGCAGTGGGACACGCTCTAGCACAGATACGCAGTATTTT. It yields the protein CSGTRSSTDTQYF.